Below, one T cell receptor (beta chain) is given with its context. This sample is part of a study of cytomegalovirus exposure and HLA in healthy donors. PCR was performed using 60 Vbeta and 13 Jbeta primers. Profiled with immunoSEQ multiplex PCR; TCRdb holds only in-frame clones, not every one. The sample consists of approximately 180,000 clones, about 73% of them appearing once. This CDR3 is built from 14 residues. The germline V gene encodes CDR1 GTSNPN and CDR2 SVGIG (reference sequence). With 1 base removed from V and 5 bases from J, the gap between germline ends came to 14 bases. The sample comprised PBMCs. The source of this sequence is a woman in her forties or fifties in good health and CMV-seropositive. The rearrangement links TRBV30 to TRBJ1-1, with D uncertain. CDR3 protein: CAWSGRRRWTEAFF. The CDR3 DNA reads as TGTGCCTGGAGTGGGAGACGTCGGTGGACTGAAGCTTTCTTT.